These T cell receptor beta chains were read from a single sample in a study of metastatic and nonmetastatic thyroid tumors. TCRdb re-called the PCR reads through MiXCR. The repertoire includes around 52,000 clones, 25% to 35% of them detected once, and around a sixth sits in the top ten. The sample was blood. The receptors derive from a female donor with papillary thyroid cancer or a benign thyroid nodule (not recorded which). Some clones in this sample may be carry-over from other donors' samples. CDR3s include the opening cysteine and the closing phenylalanine or tryptophan. A D gene is named only where the DNA matches it firmly. The listing skips clone size in some rows; elsewhere it reads once, few, many or a size class.

D gene,V gene,CDR3 length,clone size,J gene,CDR3 protein,CDR3 DNA
.,TRBV30,14,many,TRBJ1-1,CAWGAGLPGTEAFF,TGTGCCTGGGGGGCAGGGCTCCCAGGCACTGAAGCTTTCTTT
TRBD1,TRBV20-1,14,many,TRBJ2-7,CSASLTGLGGEQYF,TGCAGTGCTAGCCTGACAGGGTTAGGCGGCGAGCAGTACTTC
TRBD2,TRBV30,12,few,TRBJ2-7,CAWSTSGLEQYF,TGTGCCTGGAGCACTAGCGGTCTGGAGCAGTACTTC
.,TRBV15,15,few,TRBJ2-2,CATRPGPRGARELFF,TGTGCCACCAGACCGGGACCAAGGGGGGCCAGGGAGCTGTTTTTT
.,TRBV6-1,14,.,TRBJ2-3,CASSVKGDHDTQYF,TGTGCCAGCAGTGTAAAGGGGGATCACGATACGCAGTATTTT
.,TRBV30,12,few,TRBJ1-1,CAWSPERVSAFF,TGTGCCTGGAGTCCTGAGAGGGTTTCAGCTTTCTTT
TRBD2,TRBV5-1,16,few,TRBJ2-3,CASSPRLAGGTDTQYF,TGCGCCAGCAGCCCGCGACTAGCGGGGGGCACAGATACGCAGTATTTT
TRBD2,TRBV3-1,15,.,TRBJ2-2,CASSFSGSYTGELFF,TGTGCCAGCAGTTTCAGCGGGAGCTACACCGGGGAGCTGTTTTTT
TRBD1,TRBV6-1,17,.,TRBJ1-1,CASSRGTGDLFFGEAFF,TGTGCCAGCAGCCGAGGGACAGGGGACCTCTTTTTCGGTGAAGCTTTCTTT
TRBD1,TRBV19,13,.,TRBJ2-7,CASSKGAGHEQYF,TGTGCCAGTAGTAAGGGGGCTGGGCACGAGCAGTACTTC
TRBD1,TRBV28,15,medium-sized,TRBJ2-1,CASSRPTGSVDEQFF,TGTGCCAGCAGTCGACCGACAGGGTCAGTCGATGAGCAGTTCTTC
.,TRBV19,13,.,TRBJ1-2,CASSIVGNSGYTF,TGTGCCAGTAGTATCGTGGGAAACTCTGGCTACACCTTC
TRBD1,TRBV6-1,15,many,TRBJ2-1,CASSTGTGEDNEQFF,TGTGCCAGCAGTACCGGGACAGGGGAAGACAATGAGCAGTTCTTC
TRBD2,TRBV18,16,few,TRBJ2-2,CASSPPTSGMAGELFF,TGTGCCAGCTCACCACCGACTAGCGGGATGGCCGGGGAGCTGTTTTTT
TRBD1,TRBV2,15,few,TRBJ1-6,CASSELGQGDSPLHF,TGTGCCAGCAGTGAACTGGGACAGGGAGATTCACCCCTCCACTTT
TRBD2,TRBV27,16,.,TRBJ2-3,CASSLITGGMTDTQYF,TGTGCCAGCAGTTTAATAACGGGAGGGATGACAGATACGCAGTATTTT
.,TRBV6-5,13,many,TRBJ2-1,CASSYSGRDEQFF,TGTGCCAGCAGTTACTCAGGGCGGGATGAGCAGTTCTTC
TRBD1,TRBV11-3,14,.,TRBJ2-2,CASSFDRGTGELFF,TGTGCCAGCAGCTTCGACAGGGGGACCGGGGAGCTGTTTTTT
.,TRBV5-1,15,.,TRBJ1-2,CASSSAGARVNGYTF,TGCGCCAGCAGCTCAGCAGGGGCGCGAGTTAATGGCTACACCTTC
TRBD2,TRBV9,15,.,TRBJ2-1,CASSVGGGHDREQFF,TGTGCCAGCAGCGTAGGCGGGGGGCATGACAGGGAGCAGTTCTTC
.,TRBV9,15,.,TRBJ1-3,CASSEGTSSGNTIYF,TGTGCCAGCAGCGAGGGGACAAGCTCTGGAAACACCATATATTTT
.,TRBV6-1,13,few,TRBJ2-2,CASTGLNTGELFF,TGTGCCAGCACAGGACTGAACACCGGGGAGCTGTTTTTT
TRBD1,TRBV27,15,few,TRBJ1-2,CASRKEGQAFYGYTF,TGTGCCAGCAGAAAAGAAGGACAGGCCTTCTATGGCTACACCTTC
TRBD1,TRBV24-1,16,.,TRBJ2-2,CATSDPGQGFTGELFF,TGTGCCACCAGTGACCCGGGACAGGGTTTCACCGGGGAGCTGTTTTTT
.,TRBV29-1,11,medium-sized,TRBJ1-3,CSSKTGNTIYF,TGCAGCTCAAAGACGGGAAACACCATATATTTT
.,TRBV27,16,.,TRBJ1-3,CASSLSLGHSGNTIYF,TGTGCCAGCAGTTTAAGTCTGGGGCACTCTGGAAACACCATATATTTT
.,TRBV20-1,13,.,TRBJ2-7,CSAPSSGEREQYF,TGCAGTGCCCCGTCATCGGGAGAGCGCGAGCAGTACTTC
.,TRBV6-1,17,few,TRBJ1-1,CASSGIFTAVGNTEAFF,TGTGCCAGCAGTGGAATATTTACCGCTGTCGGGAACACTGAAGCTTTCTTT
.,TRBV12-3/TRBV12-4,15,few,TRBJ2-7,CASSSRGRTTYEQYF,TGTGCCAGCAGTTCCCGCGGTCGAACCACCTACGAGCAGTACTTC
.,TRBV5-5,16,.,TRBJ1-4,CASSPSYTAGGEKLFF,TGTGCCAGCAGCCCAAGTTACACTGCGGGGGGTGAAAAACTGTTTTTT